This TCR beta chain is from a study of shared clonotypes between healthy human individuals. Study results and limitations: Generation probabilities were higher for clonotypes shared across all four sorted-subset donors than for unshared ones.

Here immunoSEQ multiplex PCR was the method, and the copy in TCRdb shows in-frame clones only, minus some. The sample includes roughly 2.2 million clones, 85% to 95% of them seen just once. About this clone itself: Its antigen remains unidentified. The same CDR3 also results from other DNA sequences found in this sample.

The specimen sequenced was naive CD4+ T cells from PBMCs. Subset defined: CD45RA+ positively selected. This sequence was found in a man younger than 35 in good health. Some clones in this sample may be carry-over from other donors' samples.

DNA of the CDR3: TGCGCCAGCAGCTTGGGTTCAAACTCCTACGAGCAGTACTTC. This encodes CASSLGSNSYEQYF. V gene TRBV5-1 combines with J gene TRBJ2-7; D not certain. Germline lookup yields CDR1 SGHRS and CDR2 YFSETQ. V dropped 0 bases and J dropped 0 bases, with 7 bases sitting between them. CDR3 size: 14 residues.